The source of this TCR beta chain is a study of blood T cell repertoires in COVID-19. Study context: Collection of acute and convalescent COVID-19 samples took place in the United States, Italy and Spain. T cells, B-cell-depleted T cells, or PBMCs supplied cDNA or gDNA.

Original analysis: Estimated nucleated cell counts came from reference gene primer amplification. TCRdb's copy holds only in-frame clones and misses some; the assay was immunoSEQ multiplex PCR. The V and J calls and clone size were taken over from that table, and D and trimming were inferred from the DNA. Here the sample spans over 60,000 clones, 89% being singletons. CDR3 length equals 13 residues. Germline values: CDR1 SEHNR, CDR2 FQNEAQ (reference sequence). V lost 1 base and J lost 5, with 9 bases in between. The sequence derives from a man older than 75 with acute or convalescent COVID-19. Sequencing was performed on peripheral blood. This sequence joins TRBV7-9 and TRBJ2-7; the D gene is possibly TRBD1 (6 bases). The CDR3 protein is CASSLETGDEQYF. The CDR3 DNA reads TGTGCCAGCAGCTTAGAGACAGGCGACGAGCAGTACTTC.